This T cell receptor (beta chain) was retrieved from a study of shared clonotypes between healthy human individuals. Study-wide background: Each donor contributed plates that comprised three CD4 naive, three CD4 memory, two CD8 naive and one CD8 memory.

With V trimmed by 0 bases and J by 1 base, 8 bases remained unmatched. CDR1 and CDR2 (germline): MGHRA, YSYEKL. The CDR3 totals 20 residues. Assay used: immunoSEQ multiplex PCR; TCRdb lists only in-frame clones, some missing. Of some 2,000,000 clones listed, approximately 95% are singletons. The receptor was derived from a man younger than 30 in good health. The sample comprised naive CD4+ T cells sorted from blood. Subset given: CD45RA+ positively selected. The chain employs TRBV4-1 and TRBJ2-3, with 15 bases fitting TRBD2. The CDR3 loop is CASSQESGTSGRLGTDTQYF. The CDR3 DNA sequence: TGCGCCAGCAGCCAAGAGTCGGGGACTAGCGGGAGGTTGGGCACAGATACGCAGTATTTT.